The next 22 T cell receptor beta chains were all read from a single sample in a study of cytomegalovirus exposure and HLA in healthy donors. The assay was immunoSEQ multiplex PCR, and TCRdb's table has in-frame clones only and misses some. The table includes 150,000 to 200,000 clones, roughly 77% detected once. The specimen was PBMCs. All receptors derive from a woman between 25 and 40 years old in good health and CMV-seronegative.

The CDR3 sequence: CASRMDRSYNEQFF. CDR3 DNA sequence: TGTGCCAGCAGGATGGACAGATCCTACAATGAGCAGTTCTTC. The rearrangement uses TRBV2 and TRBJ2-1; TRBD1 might be the D (6 bases). Germline CDR1 reads SNHLY; CDR2 reads FYNNEI. V lost 6 bases and J lost 1, with 10 bases in between. This CDR3 contains 14 residues.

The chain is built from TRBV19 and TRBJ2-5; 9 bases match TRBD1. Trimming cost V 5 bases and J 0 bases; bases outside gene matches: 7. The CDR3 extends over 16 amino acids. Per the germline V gene, CDR1 is LNHDA and CDR2 is SQIVND (reference sequence). This CDR3 reads CASSPLWTGDQETQYF. The CDR3 nucleotides read TGTGCCAGTAGTCCTTTATGGACAGGGGACCAAGAGACCCAGTACTTC.

The rearrangement links TRBV7-8 to TRBJ2-1, with D possibly TRBD2 on 6 matching bases. The CDR3 is 15 residues long. V lost 5 bases and J 4 bases, leaving 15 bases between the germline ends. CDR1 is SGHVS and CDR2 is FQNEAQ in the germline V gene. The CDR3 sequence: CASSALRRVYNEQFF. The CDR3 coding sequence is TGTGCCAGCAGCGCGTTACGGAGGGTGTACAATGAGCAGTTCTTC.

V is TRBV27 and J is TRBJ2-3, with 7 positions matching TRBD2. The CDR3 totals 14 residues. Germline CDR1 is MNHEY and CDR2 is SMNVEV (reference sequence). Trimming took 4 bases from V and 4 from J; bases not matched to a gene: 5. CDR3 protein: CASSWRETADTQYF. In DNA form, the CDR3 reads TGTGCCAGCAGTTGGCGGGAGACGGCAGATACGCAGTATTTT.

The V call is TRBV6-1, the J call TRBJ1-5, with a weak D call TRBD1 (5 bases). CDR1 is MNHNS and CDR2 is SASEGT in the germline V gene. V lost 4 bases and J lost 5, with 12 bases in between. The CDR3 extends over 14 amino acids. For the CDR3, the DNA is TGTGCCAGCAGTGCGGTCAGGGCTGATCAGCCCCAGCATTTT. Translating gives CASSAVRADQPQHF.

This clone was picked up a small number of times. The chain carries TRBV27 and TRBJ1-5; D is uncertain. V was pared by 1 base and J by 0 bases, with 13 bases between. Germline V gene sequence: CDR1 MNHEY, CDR2 SMNVEV (reference sequence). There are 17 residues in the CDR3. CDR3 region: CASSLFGVSYSNQPQHF. In nucleotides, the CDR3 is TGTGCCAGCAGTTTATTCGGGGTTTCATATAGCAATCAGCCCCAGCATTTT.

In this sample, this clone turned up a few times. The chain combines TRBV30 with TRBJ1-5; TRBD1 matches 8 bases. Trimming took 2 bases from V and 0 from J; bases not matched to a gene: 6. The CDR3 is 16 residues long. CDR1 is GTSNPN and CDR2 is SVGIG in the germline V gene (reference sequence). DNA of the CDR3: TGTGCCTGGAGTCCACGGACAGGGCATAGCAATCAGCCCCAGCATTTT. The encoded protein is CAWSPRTGHSNQPQHF. The full variable domain, with the rest looked up from reference TRBV30 and TRBJ1-5, is SQTIHQWPATLVQPVGSPLSLECTVEGTSNPNLYWYRQAAGRGLQLLFYSVGIGQISSEVPQNLSASRPQDRQFILSSKKLLLSDSGFYLCAWSPRTGHSNQPQHFGDGTRLSIL.

This chain links TRBV29-1 with TRBJ2-3; weak D call: TRBD1 (6 bases). Per germline, CDR1 SQVTM and CDR2 ANQGSEA. V was trimmed by 7 bases and J by 4 bases, leaving 18 bases between them. This CDR3 has 14 residues. CDR3 sequence: CSAEYREAPDTQYF. CDR3 DNA: TGCAGCGCCGAATACAGGGAAGCCCCAGATACGCAGTATTTT.

The genes are TRBV19 and TRBJ1-2, with 11 bases fitting TRBD1. CDR3 length equals 17 residues. With 7 bases clipped from V and 0 bases from J, the junction kept 10 bases outside the gene matches. CDR1 is LNHDA, CDR2 SQIVND, per germline (reference sequence). As DNA, the CDR3 is TGTGCCAGTACATGGGACAGGGGGAACTCAGCTAACTATGGCTACACCTTC. It is translated as CASTWDRGNSANYGYTF.

V is TRBV6-6 and J is TRBJ2-2, with D hard to call. Trimming left V 5 bases short and J 1 base short, with 11 bases between. This CDR3 comprises 15 residues. The germline CDR1 and CDR2 sequences are MNHNY and SVGAGI (reference sequence). The CDR3 protein is CASSQVLVNTGELFF. The CDR3 DNA reads TGTGCCAGCAGTCAGGTTCTGGTGAACACCGGGGAGCTGTTTTTT.

V usage is TRBV2 and J usage is TRBJ1-4; a possible D gene is TRBD1 (6 bases). V was cut by 8 bases and J by 0 bases, with 13 bases left in between. Germline V lookup: CDR1 SNHLY, CDR2 FYNNEI. The CDR3 has 15 residues. The CDR3 reads CASVLYRATNEKLFF. In DNA form, the CDR3 reads TGTGCCAGCGTCTTATACAGGGCAACTAATGAAAAACTGTTTTTT.

This clone has a handful of counts. The chain combines TRBV7-9 with TRBJ2-2; 9 bases agree with TRBD1. The J segment lost 2 bases and the V segment lost 0 bases, leaving 10 bases of the junction unmatched. CDR1 SEHNR and CDR2 FQNEAQ come from the germline V gene (reference sequence). The CDR3 has 19 amino acids. As DNA, the CDR3 is TGTGCCAGCAGCTTAGCGAGGCCCGGGACAGGGACCAACACCGGGGAGCTGTTTTTT. Its translation is CASSLARPGTGTNTGELFF.

Here the CDR3 DNA reads TGTGCCAGCAGCTTCGAGGACAGGAACTCCTACGAGCAGTACTTC. Translated, it gives CASSFEDRNSYEQYF. The J gene is TRBJ2-7, the V gene TRBV5-8, with 7 positions matching TRBD1. The CDR3 spans 15 residues. Germline CDR1 SGHTS, CDR2 YDEGEE. Trimming took 2 bases from V and 0 from J; bases not matched to a gene: 5.

The V call is TRBV5-6, the J call TRBJ2-1; 13 nucleotides line up with TRBD2. The V segment lost 4 bases and the J segment 16 bases; nucleotides outside the gene matches: 8. Germline lookup yields CDR1 SGHDT and CDR2 YYEEEE. The CDR3 contains 13 residues. The CDR3 is CASSVGTSGDLFF. The DNA for the CDR3 is TGTGCCAGCAGCGTCGGGACTAGCGGGGACCTCTTCTTC. The full variable domain, its missing parts supplied by reference TRBV5-6 and TRBJ2-1, is DAGVTQSPTHLIKTRGQQVTLRCSPKSGHDTVSWYQQALGQGPQFIFQYYEEEERQRGNFPDRFSGHQFPNYSSELNVNALLLGDSALYLCASSVGTSGDLFFGPGTRLTVL.

The rearrangement uses TRBV28 and TRBJ1-2; D is ambiguous. The germline V gene encodes CDR1 MDHEN and CDR2 SYDVKM. This CDR3 comprises 14 residues. V gave up 1 base and J gave up 6 bases, with 12 bases separating them. The CDR3 spells CASSLFRGMDGYTF. The DNA of the CDR3 is TGTGCCAGCAGTTTATTCCGGGGAATGGATGGCTACACCTTC.

This rearrangement joins TRBV9 to TRBJ1-1; maybe TRBD1 (5 bases). The V and J ends lost 3 bases and 2 bases respectively, with 14 bases between them. Germline V gives CDR1 SGDLS, CDR2 YYNGEE. The CDR3 is 15 amino acids. CDR3 nucleotide sequence: TGTGCCAGCAGCGCCGGCGGGGGGGTTAACACTGAAGCTTTCTTT. Its translation: CASSAGGGVNTEAFF.

This chain uses TRBV5-1 with TRBJ2-7, with D unclear. The V end was cut by 0 bases, the J end by 4 bases, with 8 bases between. CDR1 and CDR2 from the germline V gene are SGHRS and YFSETQ. This CDR3 is 13 amino acids long. The CDR3 reads CASSLAIEYEQYF. CDR3 nucleotides: TGCGCCAGCAGCTTGGCCATCGAGTACGAGCAGTACTTC.

The chain couples TRBV29-1 to TRBJ2-5; a possible D gene is TRBD1 (5 bases). The germline V and J ends were trimmed by 7 bases and 9 bases, with 12 bases remaining between them. The CDR3 is 10 residues long. The germline gives CDR1 SQVTM, CDR2 ANQGSEA. The CDR3 loop is CSGLKGSQYF. The CDR3 bases are TGCAGCGGCCTAAAGGGGTCCCAGTACTTC.

The gene calls are TRBV11-2 and TRBJ2-7; tentative D call: TRBD1 (5 bases). CDR1 and CDR2 (germline): SGHAT, FQNNGV. The CDR3 sequence is 17 residues long. Deletions cut 1 base from V and 0 bases from J, with 16 bases between. The CDR3 loop is CASSLARRQFRSYEQYF. In DNA, the CDR3 is TGTGCCAGCAGCTTAGCCCGACGACAGTTTCGCTCCTACGAGCAGTACTTC.

The genes are TRBV11-2 and TRBJ1-1; 9 bases line up with TRBD1. Trimming cost V 5 bases and J 4 bases; bases outside gene matches: 8. Germline V gene sequence: CDR1 SGHAT, CDR2 FQNNGV. CDR3 length equals 15 residues. The CDR3 nucleotides read TGTGCCAGCAGCCTAACGGGACAGGGTGGCACTGAAGCTTTCTTT. Its protein product is CASSLTGQGGTEAFF.

This chain connects TRBV18 to TRBJ2-5, with a possible D match to TRBD2 (5 bases). Trimming pared 2 bases from V and 5 bases from J, leaving 9 bases between. In germline, CDR1 is KGHSH, CDR2 LQKENI. The CDR3 sequence is 13 residues long. CDR3 loop: CASSPGLDETQYF. CDR3 DNA sequence: TGTGCCAGCTCACCAGGACTGGATGAGACCCAGTACTTC.

This clone occurred once. The V call is TRBV7-9, the J call TRBJ2-7; possible D gene TRBD1, 6 bases. The germline gives CDR1 SEHNR, CDR2 FQNEAQ (reference sequence). The CDR3 runs to 16 residues. Deletions cut 5 bases from V and 1 base from J, with 18 bases between. The CDR3 coding sequence is TGTGCCAGCAGCCCCAGGGACACTAGTTTGTCCTACGAGCAGTACTTC. Its protein is CASSPRDTSLSYEQYF. Full variable domain (remainder filled in from reference TRBV7-9 and TRBJ2-7): DTGVSQNPRHKITKRGQNVTFRCDPISEHNRLYWYRQTLGQGPEFLTYFQNEAQLEKSRLLSDRFSAERPKGSFSTLEIQRTEQGDSAMYLCASSPRDTSLSYEQYFGPGTRLTVT.